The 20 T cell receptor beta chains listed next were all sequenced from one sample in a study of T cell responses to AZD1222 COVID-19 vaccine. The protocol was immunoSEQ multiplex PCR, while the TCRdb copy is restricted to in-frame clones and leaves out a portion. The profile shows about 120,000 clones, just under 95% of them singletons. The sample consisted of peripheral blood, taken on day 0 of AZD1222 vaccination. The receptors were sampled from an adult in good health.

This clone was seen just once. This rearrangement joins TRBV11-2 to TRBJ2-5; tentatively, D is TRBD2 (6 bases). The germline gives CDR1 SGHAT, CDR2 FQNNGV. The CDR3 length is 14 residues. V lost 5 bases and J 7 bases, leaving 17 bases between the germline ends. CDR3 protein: CASSARLDGVTQYF. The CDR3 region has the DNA TGTGCCAGCAGCGCCAGACTAGACGGTGTGACCCAGTACTTC.

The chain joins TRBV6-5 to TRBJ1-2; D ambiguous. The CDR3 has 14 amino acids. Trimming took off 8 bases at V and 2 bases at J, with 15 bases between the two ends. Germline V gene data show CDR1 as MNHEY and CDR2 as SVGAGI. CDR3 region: CASPEPPPNYGYTF. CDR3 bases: TGTGCCAGCCCTGAACCCCCGCCGAACTATGGCTACACCTTC.

The CDR3 coding sequence is TGTGCCAGCAGCTTGTTAGCGGGGGGCTGGAACACCGGGGAGCTGTTTTTT. Protein sequence: CASSLLAGGWNTGELFF. The chain combines TRBV5-4 with TRBJ2-2, with 10 nucleotides matching TRBD2. Germline trimming cut 1 base from V and 1 base from J; bases unmatched to any gene: 4. Germline CDR1 is SGHNT and CDR2 is YYREEE (reference sequence). The length of the CDR3 is 17 residues.

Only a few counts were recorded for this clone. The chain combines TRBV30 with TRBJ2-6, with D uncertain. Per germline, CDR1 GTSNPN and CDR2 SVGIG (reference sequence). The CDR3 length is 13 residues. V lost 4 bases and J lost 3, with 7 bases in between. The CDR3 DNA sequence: TGTGCCTGGACCTTCAGTGGGGCCAACGTCCTGACTTTC. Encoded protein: CAWTFSGANVLTF.

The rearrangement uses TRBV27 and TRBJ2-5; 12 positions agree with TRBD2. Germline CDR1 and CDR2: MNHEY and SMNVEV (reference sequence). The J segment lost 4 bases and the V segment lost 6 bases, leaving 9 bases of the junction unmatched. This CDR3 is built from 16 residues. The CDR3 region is CASSSRLAGVRETQYF. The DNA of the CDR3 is TGTGCCAGCAGCTCCAGACTAGCGGGGGTGAGAGAGACCCAGTACTTC.

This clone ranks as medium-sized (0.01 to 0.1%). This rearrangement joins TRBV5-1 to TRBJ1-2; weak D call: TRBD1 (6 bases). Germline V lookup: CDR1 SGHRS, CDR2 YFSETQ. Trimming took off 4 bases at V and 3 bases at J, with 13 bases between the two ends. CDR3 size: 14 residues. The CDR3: CASSPGVIDYGYTF. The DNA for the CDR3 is TGCGCCAGCAGCCCAGGGGTTATCGACTATGGCTACACCTTC.

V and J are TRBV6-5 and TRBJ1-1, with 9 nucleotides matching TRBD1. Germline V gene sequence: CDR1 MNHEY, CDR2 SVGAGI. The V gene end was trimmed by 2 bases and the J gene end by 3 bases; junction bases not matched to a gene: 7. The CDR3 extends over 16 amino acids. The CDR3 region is CASSYVQGAGDTEAFF. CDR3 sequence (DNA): TGTGCCAGCAGTTACGTACAGGGGGCAGGGGACACTGAAGCTTTCTTT.

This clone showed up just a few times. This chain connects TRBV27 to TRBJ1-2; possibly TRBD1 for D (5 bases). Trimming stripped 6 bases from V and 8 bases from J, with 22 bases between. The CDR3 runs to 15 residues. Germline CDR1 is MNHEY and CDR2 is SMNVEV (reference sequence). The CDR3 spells CASSQKSGTLRGYTF. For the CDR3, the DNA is TGTGCCAGCAGCCAAAAATCCGGGACCCTGCGGGGCTACACCTTC.

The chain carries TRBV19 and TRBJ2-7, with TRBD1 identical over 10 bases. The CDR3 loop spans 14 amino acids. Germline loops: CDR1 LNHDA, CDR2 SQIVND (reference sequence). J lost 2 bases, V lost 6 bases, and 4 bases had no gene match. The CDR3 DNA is TGTGCCAGTAGCTCCGGGACAGGGGCCTACGAGCAGTACTTC. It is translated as CASSSGTGAYEQYF.

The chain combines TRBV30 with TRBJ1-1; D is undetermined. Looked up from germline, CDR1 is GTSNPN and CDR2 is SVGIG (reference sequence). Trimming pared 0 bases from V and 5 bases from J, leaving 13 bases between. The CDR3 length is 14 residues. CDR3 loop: CAWSVILAQTEAFF. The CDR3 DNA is TGTGCCTGGAGTGTAATACTGGCGCAGACTGAAGCTTTCTTT. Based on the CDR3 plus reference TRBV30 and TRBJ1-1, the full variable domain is SQTIHQWPATLVQPVGSPLSLECTVEGTSNPNLYWYRQAAGRGLQLLFYSVGIGQISSEVPQNLSASRPQDRQFILSSKKLLLSDSGFYLCAWSVILAQTEAFFGQGTRLTVV.

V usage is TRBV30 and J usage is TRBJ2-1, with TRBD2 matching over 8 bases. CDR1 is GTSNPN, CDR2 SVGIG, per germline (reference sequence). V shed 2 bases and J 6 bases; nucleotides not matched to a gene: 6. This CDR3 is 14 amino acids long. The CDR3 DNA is TGTGCCTGGAGTTGGGGGCGGGGGGTCAATGAGCAGTTCTTC. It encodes CAWSWGRGVNEQFF.

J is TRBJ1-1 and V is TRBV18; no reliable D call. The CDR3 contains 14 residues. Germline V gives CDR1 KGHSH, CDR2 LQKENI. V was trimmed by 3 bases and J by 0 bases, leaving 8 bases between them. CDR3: CASSPVTVNTEAFF. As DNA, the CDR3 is TGTGCCAGCTCACCGGTCACAGTGAACACTGAAGCTTTCTTT.

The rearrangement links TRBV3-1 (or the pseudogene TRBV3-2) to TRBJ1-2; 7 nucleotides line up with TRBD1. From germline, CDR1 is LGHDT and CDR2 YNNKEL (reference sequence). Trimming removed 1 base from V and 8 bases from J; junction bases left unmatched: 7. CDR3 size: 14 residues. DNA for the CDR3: TGTGCCAGCAGCCAAGGGTTAGGGGGCCAGGGCTACACCTTC. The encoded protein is CASSQGLGGQGYTF.

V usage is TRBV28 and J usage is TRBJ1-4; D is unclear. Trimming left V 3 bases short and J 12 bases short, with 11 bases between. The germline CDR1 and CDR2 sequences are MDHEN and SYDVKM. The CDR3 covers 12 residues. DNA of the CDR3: TGTGCCAGCAGTTTGACGCACCGACAACTGTTTTTT. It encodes CASSLTHRQLFF. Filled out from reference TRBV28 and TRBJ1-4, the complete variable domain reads DVKVTQSSRYLVKRTGEKVFLECVQDMDHENMFWYRQDPGLGLRLIYFSYDVKMKEKGDIPEGYSVSREKKERFSLILESASTNQTSMYLCASSLTHRQLFFGSGTQLSVL.

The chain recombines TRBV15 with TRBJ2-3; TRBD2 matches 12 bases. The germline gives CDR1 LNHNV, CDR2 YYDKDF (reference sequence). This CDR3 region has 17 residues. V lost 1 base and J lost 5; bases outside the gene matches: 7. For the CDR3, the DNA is TGTGCCACCAGCAGAGGTTCTAGCGGGGGGGCCATAGATACGCAGTATTTT. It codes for CATSRGSSGGAIDTQYF.

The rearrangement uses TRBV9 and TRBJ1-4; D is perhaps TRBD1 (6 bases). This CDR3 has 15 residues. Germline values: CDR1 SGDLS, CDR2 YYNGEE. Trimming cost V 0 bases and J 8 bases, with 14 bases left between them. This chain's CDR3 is CASSVAGGPGEKLFF. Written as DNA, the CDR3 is TGTGCCAGCAGCGTAGCTGGGGGGCCTGGCGAAAAACTGTTTTTT. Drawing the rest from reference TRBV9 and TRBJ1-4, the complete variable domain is DSGVTQTPKHLITATGQRVTLRCSPRSGDLSVYWYQQSLDQGLQFLIQYYNGEERAKGNILERFSAQQFPDLHSELNLSSLELGDSALYFCASSVAGGPGEKLFFGSGTQLSVL.

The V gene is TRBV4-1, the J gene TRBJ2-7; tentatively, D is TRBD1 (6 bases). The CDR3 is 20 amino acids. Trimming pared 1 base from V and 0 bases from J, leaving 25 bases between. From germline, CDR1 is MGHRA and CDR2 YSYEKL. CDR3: CASSQGKFTQGPSGSYEQYF. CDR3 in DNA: TGCGCCAGCAGCCAAGGGAAATTTACCCAGGGGCCGAGTGGCTCCTACGAGCAGTACTTC.

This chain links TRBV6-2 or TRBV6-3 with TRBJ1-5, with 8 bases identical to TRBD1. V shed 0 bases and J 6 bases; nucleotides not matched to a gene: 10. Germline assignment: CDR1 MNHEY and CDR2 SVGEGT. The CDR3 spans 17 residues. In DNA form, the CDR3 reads TGTGCCAGCAGTTACTCCCCCGACAGGGGTAAAGGTCAGCCCCAGCATTTT. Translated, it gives CASSYSPDRGKGQPQHF.

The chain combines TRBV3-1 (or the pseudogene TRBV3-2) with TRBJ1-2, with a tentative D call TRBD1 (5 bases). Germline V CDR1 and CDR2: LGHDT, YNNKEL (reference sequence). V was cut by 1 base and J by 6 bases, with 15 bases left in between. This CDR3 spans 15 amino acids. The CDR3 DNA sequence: TGTGCCAGCAGCCAAGTCTTTGGGCAGGGAGATGGCTACACCTTC. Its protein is CASSQVFGQGDGYTF.

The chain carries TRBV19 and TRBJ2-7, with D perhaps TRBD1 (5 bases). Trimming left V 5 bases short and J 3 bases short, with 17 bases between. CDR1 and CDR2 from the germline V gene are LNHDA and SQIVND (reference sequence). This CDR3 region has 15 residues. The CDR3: CASSPTDWTNYEQYF. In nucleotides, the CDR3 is TGTGCCAGTAGTCCCACCGATTGGACAAACTACGAGCAGTACTTC.